This TCR beta chain emerged from a study of shared clonotypes between healthy human individuals. Study-wide findings and caveats: The naive CD4 repertoires of several donors were compared, and roughly 5% of clonotypes were shared. Among donors, sharing of clonotypes was expected to be affected by sequencing depth.

Naive CD45RA+ and memory CD45RA-negative subsets were split from CD4+ cells. For this clone: Its target is not known.

TCRdb keeps only in-frame clones here, not all; method: immunoSEQ multiplex PCR. The profile shows under 2.5 million clones, roughly 92% of them singletons. This TCR came from a man aged 18 to 29 in good health. Some clones in this sample may be carry-over from other donors' samples. Material for sequencing was naive CD4+ T cells from PBMCs. The sample's subset: CD45RA+ positively selected.

CDR3 sequence (DNA): TGTGCCAGCTCACCGGCGATCGTCTCTGGAAACACCATATATTTT. Amino acids: CASSPAIVSGNTIYF. This rearrangement joins TRBV18 to TRBJ1-3; D uncertain. The CDR3 loop spans 15 amino acids. V was shortened by 3 bases and J by 0 bases, with 9 bases between the two germline ends. Per the germline V gene, CDR1 is KGHSH and CDR2 is LQKENI.